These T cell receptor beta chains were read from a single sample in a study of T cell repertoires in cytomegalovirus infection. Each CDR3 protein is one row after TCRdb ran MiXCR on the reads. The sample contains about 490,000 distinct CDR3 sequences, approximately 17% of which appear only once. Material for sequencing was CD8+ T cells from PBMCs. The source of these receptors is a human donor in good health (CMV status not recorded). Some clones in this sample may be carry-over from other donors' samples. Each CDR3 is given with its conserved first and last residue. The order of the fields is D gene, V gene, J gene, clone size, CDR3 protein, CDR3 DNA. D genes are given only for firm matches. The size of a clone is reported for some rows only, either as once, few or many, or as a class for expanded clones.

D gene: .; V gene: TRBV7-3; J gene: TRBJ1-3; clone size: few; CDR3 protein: CASSLSGRTGNTIYF; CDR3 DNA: TGTGCCAGCAGCTTAAGCGGGAGGACTGGAAACACCATATATTTT
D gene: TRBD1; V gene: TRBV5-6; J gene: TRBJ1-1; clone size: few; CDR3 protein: CASSPGQGAARAEAFF; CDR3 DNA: TGTGCCAGCAGCCCGGGACAGGGGGCTGCGCGGGCTGAAGCTTTCTTT
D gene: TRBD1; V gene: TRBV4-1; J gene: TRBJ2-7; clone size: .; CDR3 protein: CASSQDPRDSGMVLEQYF; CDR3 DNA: TGCGCCAGCAGCCAAGATCCCCGGGACAGCGGAATGGTCCTGGAGCAGTACTTC
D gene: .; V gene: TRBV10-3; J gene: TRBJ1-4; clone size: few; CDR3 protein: CAISESPFSRDDEKLFF; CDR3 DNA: TGTGCCATCAGTGAGTCACCGTTTTCCAGGGACGATGAAAAACTGTTTTTT
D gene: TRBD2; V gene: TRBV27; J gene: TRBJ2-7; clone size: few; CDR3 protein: CASSYTSGGSYEQYF; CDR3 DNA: TGTGCCAGCAGCTATACTAGCGGGGGCTCCTACGAGCAGTACTTC
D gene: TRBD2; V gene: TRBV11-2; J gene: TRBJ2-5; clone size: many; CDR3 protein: CASSSGPTRTSGVGWTQYF; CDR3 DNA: TGTGCCAGCAGCTCGGGACCGACCCGGACTAGCGGGGTGGGGTGGACCCAGTACTTC
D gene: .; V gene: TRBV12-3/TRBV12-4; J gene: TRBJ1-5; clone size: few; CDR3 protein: CASATGKTQPQHF; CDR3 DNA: TGTGCCAGCGCCACAGGGAAGACACAGCCCCAGCATTTT
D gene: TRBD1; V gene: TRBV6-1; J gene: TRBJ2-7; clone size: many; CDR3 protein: CASKHRGSYEQYF; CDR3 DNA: TGTGCCAGCAAACACAGGGGGTCCTACGAGCAGTACTTC
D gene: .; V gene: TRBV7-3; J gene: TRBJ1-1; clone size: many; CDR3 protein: CASSSDRNTEAFF; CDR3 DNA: TGTGCCAGCAGTTCGGACAGGAACACTGAAGCTTTCTTT
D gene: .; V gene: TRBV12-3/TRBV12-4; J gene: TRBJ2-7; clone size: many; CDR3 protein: CASSSSSAYEQYF; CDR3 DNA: TGTGCCAGCAGTTCGTCGTCAGCCTACGAGCAGTACTTC
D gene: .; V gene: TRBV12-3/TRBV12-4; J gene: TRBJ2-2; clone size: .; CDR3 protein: CASTWTAARTGELFF; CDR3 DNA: TGTGCCAGCACCTGGACAGCGGCCCGCACCGGGGAGCTGTTTTTT
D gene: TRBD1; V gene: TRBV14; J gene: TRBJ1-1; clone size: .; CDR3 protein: CASSPSGTGRLMNTEAFF; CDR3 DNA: TGTGCCAGCAGCCCCTCCGGGACAGGGAGACTCATGAACACTGAAGCTTTCTTT
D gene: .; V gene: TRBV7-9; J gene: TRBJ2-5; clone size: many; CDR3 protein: CASSAGVEETQYF; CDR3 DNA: TGTGCCAGCAGCGCAGGGGTAGAAGAGACCCAGTACTTC
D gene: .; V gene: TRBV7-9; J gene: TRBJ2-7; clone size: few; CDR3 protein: CASSLERGLEYF; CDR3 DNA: TGTGCCAGCAGCTTAGAGAGGGGGTTGGAGTACTTC
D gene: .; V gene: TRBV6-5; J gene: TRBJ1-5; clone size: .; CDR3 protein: CASSNDRYNQPQHF; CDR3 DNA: TGTGCCAGCAGTAACGACCGATACAATCAGCCCCAGCATTTT
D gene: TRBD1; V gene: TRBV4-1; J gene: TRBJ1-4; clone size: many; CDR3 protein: CASSQSGPGGEKLFF; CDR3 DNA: TGCGCCAGCAGCCAATCAGGCCCAGGGGGAGAAAAACTGTTTTTT
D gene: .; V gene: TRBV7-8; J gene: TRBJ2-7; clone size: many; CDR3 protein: CASGITWGEQYF; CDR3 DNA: TGTGCCAGCGGCATCACATGGGGCGAGCAGTACTTC
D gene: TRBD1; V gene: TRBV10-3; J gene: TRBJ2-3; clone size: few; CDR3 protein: CAISETGQGTDTQYF; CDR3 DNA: TGTGCCATCAGTGAGACGGGACAGGGCACAGATACGCAGTATTTT
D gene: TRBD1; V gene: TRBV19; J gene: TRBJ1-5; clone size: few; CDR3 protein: CASSLDRGLGNQPQHF; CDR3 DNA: TGTGCCAGTAGTTTAGACAGGGGTCTGGGCAATCAGCCCCAGCATTTT
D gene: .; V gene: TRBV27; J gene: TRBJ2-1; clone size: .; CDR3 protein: CASSLGHLSYNEQFF; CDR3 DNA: TGTGCCAGCAGCCTAGGACACCTCTCCTACAATGAGCAGTTCTTC
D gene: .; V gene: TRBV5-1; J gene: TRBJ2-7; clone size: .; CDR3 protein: CASSLDGWDYEQYF; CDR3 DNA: TGCGCCAGCAGCTTGGACGGGTGGGACTACGAGCAGTACTTC
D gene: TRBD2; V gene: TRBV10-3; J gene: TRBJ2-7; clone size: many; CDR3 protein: CAISDRGGDEQYF; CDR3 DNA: TGTGCCATCAGTGACCGGGGAGGGGACGAGCAGTACTTC
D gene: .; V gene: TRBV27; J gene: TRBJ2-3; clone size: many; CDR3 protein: CASSLWAGTDTQYF; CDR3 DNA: TGTGCCAGCAGCCTCTGGGCCGGCACAGATACGCAGTATTTT
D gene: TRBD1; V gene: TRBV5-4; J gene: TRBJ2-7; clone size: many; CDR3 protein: CASSFPGQGAYEQYF; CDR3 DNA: TGTGCCAGCAGCTTTCCGGGACAGGGAGCCTACGAGCAGTACTTC
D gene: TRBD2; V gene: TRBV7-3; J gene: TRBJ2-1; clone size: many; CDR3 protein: CASSPGLAGAGDEQFF; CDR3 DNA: TGTGCCAGCAGCCCCGGACTAGCGGGGGCTGGAGATGAGCAGTTCTTC
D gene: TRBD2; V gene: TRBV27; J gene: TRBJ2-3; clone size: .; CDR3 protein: CASSFLSGPSTDTQYF; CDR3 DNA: TGTGCCAGCAGTTTCCTTAGCGGGCCCAGCACAGATACGCAGTATTTT
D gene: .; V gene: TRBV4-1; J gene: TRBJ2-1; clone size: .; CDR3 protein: CASSQIHGGNEQFF; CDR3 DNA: TGCGCCAGCAGCCAAATACATGGGGGAAATGAGCAGTTCTTC
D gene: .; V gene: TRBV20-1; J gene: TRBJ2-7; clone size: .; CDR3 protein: CSARDLASSYEQYF; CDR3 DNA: TGCAGTGCTAGAGATTTAGCGAGCTCCTACGAGCAGTACTTC
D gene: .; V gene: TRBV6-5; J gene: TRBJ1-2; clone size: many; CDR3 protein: CASSYDGLLYGYTF; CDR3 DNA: TGTGCCAGCAGTTACGACGGACTCCTCTATGGCTACACCTTC
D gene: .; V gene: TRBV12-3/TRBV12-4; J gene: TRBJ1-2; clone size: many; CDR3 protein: CASSLPSKGLNGYTF; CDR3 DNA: TGTGCCAGCAGTTTACCGTCCAAGGGGCTCAATGGCTACACCTTC
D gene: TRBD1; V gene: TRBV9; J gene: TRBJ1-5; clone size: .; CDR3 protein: CASSVGQGKGQPQHF; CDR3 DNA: TGTGCCAGCAGCGTCGGACAGGGTAAGGGTCAGCCCCAGCATTTT
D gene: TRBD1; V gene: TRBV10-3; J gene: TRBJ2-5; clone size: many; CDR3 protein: CAISTGQGAEETQYF; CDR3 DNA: TGTGCCATCAGTACCGGACAGGGGGCTGAGGAGACCCAGTACTTC
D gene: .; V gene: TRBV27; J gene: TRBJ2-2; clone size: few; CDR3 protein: CASSLYGPGELFF; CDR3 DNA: TGTGCCAGCAGTTTATACGGCCCCGGGGAGCTGTTTTTT
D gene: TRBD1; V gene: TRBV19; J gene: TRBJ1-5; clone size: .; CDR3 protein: CASSVRDRDYSNQPQHF; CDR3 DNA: TGTGCCAGTAGTGTCCGGGACAGGGATTATAGCAATCAGCCCCAGCATTTT
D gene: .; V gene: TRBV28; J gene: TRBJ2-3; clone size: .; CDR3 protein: CASSVVGALSDTQYF; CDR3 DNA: TGTGCCAGCTCCGTGGTGGGGGCCCTTTCAGATACGCAGTATTTT
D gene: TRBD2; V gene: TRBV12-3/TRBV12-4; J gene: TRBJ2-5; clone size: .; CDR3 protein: CASSPPGLAWQKTQYF; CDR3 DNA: TGTGCCAGCAGTCCACCAGGACTAGCGTGGCAAAAGACCCAGTACTTC
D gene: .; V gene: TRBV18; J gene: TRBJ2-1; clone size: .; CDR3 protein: CASSPPPDEQFF; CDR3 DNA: TGTGCCAGCTCACCACCCCCCGATGAGCAGTTCTTC
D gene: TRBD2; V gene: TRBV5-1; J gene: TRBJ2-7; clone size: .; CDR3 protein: CASSLPMRGAKHEQYF; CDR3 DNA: TGCGCCAGCAGCCTCCCGATGCGGGGGGCGAAACACGAGCAGTACTTC
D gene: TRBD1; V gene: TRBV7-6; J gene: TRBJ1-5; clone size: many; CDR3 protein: CASSLLAGTGGDQPQHF; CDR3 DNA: TGTGCCAGCAGCTTATTGGCCGGGACAGGGGGAGATCAGCCCCAGCATTTT
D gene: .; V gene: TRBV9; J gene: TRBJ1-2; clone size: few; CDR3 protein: CASSEGNGPEDYGYTF; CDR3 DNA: TGTGCCAGCAGCGAGGGGAACGGGCCGGAGGACTATGGCTACACCTTC
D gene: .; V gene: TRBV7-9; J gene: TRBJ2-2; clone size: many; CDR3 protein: CASSLAADWGRELFF; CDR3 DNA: TGTGCCAGCAGCTTAGCGGCCGATTGGGGCCGGGAGCTGTTTTTT
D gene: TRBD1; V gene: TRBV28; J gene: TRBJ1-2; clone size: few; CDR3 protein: CASSLFRDRAYGYTF; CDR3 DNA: TGTGCCAGCAGTTTGTTTAGGGACAGGGCCTATGGCTACACCTTC
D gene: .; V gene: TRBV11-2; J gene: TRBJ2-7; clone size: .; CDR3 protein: CASSWTESAYEQYF; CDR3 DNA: TGTGCCAGCAGCTGGACAGAGTCCGCCTACGAGCAGTACTTC
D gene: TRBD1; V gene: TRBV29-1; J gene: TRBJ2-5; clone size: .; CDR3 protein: CSVEADRGQETQYF; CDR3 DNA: TGCAGCGTTGAAGCAGACAGGGGCCAAGAGACCCAGTACTTC
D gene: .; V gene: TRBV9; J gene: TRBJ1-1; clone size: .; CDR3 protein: CASSPWGETEAFF; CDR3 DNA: TGTGCCAGCAGCCCCTGGGGAGAAACTGAAGCTTTCTTT